A selection of T cell receptor beta chains follows, all from one sample in a study of OX40 agonist ivuxolimab in advanced cancers. TCRdb's table, derived via immunoSEQ multiplex PCR, lists solely in-frame clones and lacks some. The top ten clones hold about 1% of a sample with some 70,000 clones, roughly nine tenths of them seen once. Here the sequenced sample was CD4+ or CD8+ T cells sorted from blood, taken in a trial of the OX40 agonist ivuxolimab. Every receptor here comes from an adult with an advanced solid tumor such as melanoma, head and neck, liver or kidney cancer. CDR3s include the opening cysteine and the closing phenylalanine or tryptophan. A D gene is named only where the DNA matches it firmly. Expanded clones are given a class, and other clones once, few, many or no size at all.

>14|.|.|TRBV14|TRBJ1-6
CASSRLGYNSPLHF
TGTGCCAGCAGCCGCCTTGGATATAATTCACCCCTCCACTTT
>16|.|.|TRBV11-3|TRBJ2-5
CASSPDGQREGETQYF
TGTGCCAGCAGCCCCGATGGACAGCGTGAGGGAGAGACCCAGTACTTC
>11|.|.|TRBV7-9|TRBJ1-1
CASSSVTEAFF
TGTGCCAGCAGCTCGGTCACTGAAGCTTTCTTT
>17|TRBD1|.|TRBV7-6|TRBJ2-7
CASSPDRGSFSGYEQYF
TGTGCCAGCAGCCCCGACAGGGGATCTTTCTCTGGGTACGAGCAGTACTTC
>13|.|.|TRBV11-2|TRBJ1-1
CASSRGWSTEAFF
TGTGCCAGCAGCCGTGGCTGGAGCACTGAAGCTTTCTTT
>14|TRBD1|few|TRBV28|TRBJ1-2
CASRLGGTGKGYTF
TGTGCCAGCAGGTTAGGAGGGACAGGGAAAGGCTACACCTTC
>12|.|.|TRBV7-9|TRBJ1-1
CASSPGDRKAFF
TGTGCCAGCAGCCCCGGGGACCGAAAAGCTTTCTTT
>17|.|.|TRBV7-9|TRBJ2-5
CASSPPTSSVLEETQYF
TGTGCCAGCAGCCCCCCGACTAGTTCAGTTTTAGAGGAGACCCAGTACTTC
>15|.|.|TRBV2|TRBJ2-7
CASSEAQRQTYEQYF
TGTGCCAGCAGTGAAGCGCAGCGACAGACCTACGAGCAGTACTTC
>14|.|once|TRBV28|TRBJ2-7
CASSFGGSTYEQYF
TGTGCCAGCAGTTTCGGTGGGAGCACCTACGAGCAGTACTTC
>12|.|once|TRBV28|TRBJ2-2
CASTAQSGELFF
TGTGCCAGCACCGCTCAGAGCGGGGAGCTGTTTTTT
>16|.|.|TRBV19|TRBJ1-3
CASSILRYPSGNTIYF
TGTGCCAGTAGTATCCTTCGGTACCCCTCTGGAAACACCATATATTTT
>14|.|.|TRBV5-1|TRBJ2-7
CASSSQGTSYEQYF
TGCGCCAGCAGCTCCCAGGGGACGTCCTACGAGCAGTACTTC
>13|.|.|TRBV28|TRBJ2-7
CASSSPPPYEQYF
TGTGCCAGCAGTTCACCCCCTCCCTACGAGCAGTACTTC
>11|.|.|TRBV29-1|TRBJ1-1
CSVGENTEAFF
TGCAGCGTTGGTGAGAACACTGAAGCTTTCTTT
>15|TRBD2|.|TRBV19|TRBJ2-1
CASSRGLAVYNEQFF
TGTGCCAGTAGTAGAGGACTAGCGGTGTACAATGAGCAGTTCTTC
>16|TRBD1|.|TRBV11-2|TRBJ1-4
CASSLLLTGRSEKLFF
TGTGCCAGCAGCTTATTGCTGACAGGGCGAAGTGAAAAACTGTTTTTT
>13|.|.|TRBV19|TRBJ1-4
CASSMSTNEKLFF
TGTGCCAGTAGTATGTCAACTAATGAAAAACTGTTTTTT
>14|.|.|TRBV10-3|TRBJ2-2
CAAEGHRDTGELFF
TGTGCCGCCGAGGGACACCGTGACACCGGGGAGCTGTTTTTT
>12|.|.|TRBV7-2|TRBJ2-5
CASSFLVETQYF
TGTGCCAGCAGTTTTCTCGTAGAGACCCAGTACTTC
>13|.|.|TRBV13|TRBJ1-6
CASRVGPGSPLHF
TGTGCCAGCCGGGTGGGGCCCGGTTCACCCCTCCACTTT
>16|.|.|TRBV11-3|TRBJ2-2
CASSWNSGVNTGELFF
TGTGCCAGCAGCTGGAATAGCGGAGTTAACACCGGGGAGCTGTTTTTT
>14|.|.|TRBV10-2|TRBJ2-7
CASGSAGADYEQYF
TGCGCCAGCGGATCAGCCGGGGCGGACTACGAGCAGTACTTC
>14|.|.|TRBV7-2|TRBJ2-5
CASSLDRAQETQYF
TGTGCCAGCAGCTTAGATCGGGCCCAAGAGACCCAGTACTTC
>12|.|.|TRBV7-6|TRBJ2-2
CASSLNTGELFF
TGTGCCAGCAGCCTGAACACCGGGGAGCTGTTTTTT
>15|.|.|TRBV4-3|TRBJ2-5
CASSQEGLPAETQYF
TGCGCCAGCAGCCAAGAAGGACTACCTGCGGAGACCCAGTACTTC
>14|TRBD2|.|TRBV19|TRBJ2-7
CASSILAGAYEQYF
TGTGCCAGTAGTATCCTAGCGGGAGCCTACGAGCAGTACTTC
>16|.|.|TRBV2|TRBJ1-6
CASKREGMSYNSPLHF
TGTGCCAGCAAAAGAGAGGGGATGTCCTATAATTCACCCCTCCACTTT
>17|.|.|TRBV27|TRBJ2-1
CASSLSHPGSSYNEQFF
TGTGCCAGCAGTTTATCTCACCCGGGGAGCTCCTACAATGAGCAGTTCTTC
>13|.|.|TRBV11-2|TRBJ2-6
CASSFSGANVLTF
TGTGCCAGCAGCTTTTCCGGGGCCAACGTCCTGACTTTC
>14|TRBD1|medium-sized|TRBV6-6|TRBJ1-4
CASSDSTGEEKLFF
TGTGCCAGCAGTGACTCTACAGGGGAGGAAAAACTGTTTTTT
>18|TRBD1|.|TRBV7-2|TRBJ1-3
CASSLEGQGPFSGNTIYF
TGTGCCAGCAGCTTAGAGGGACAGGGCCCTTTCTCCGGAAACACCATATATTTT
>15|TRBD1|.|TRBV29-1|TRBJ2-3
CSTSAGTGGINTQYF
TGCAGCACGTCAGCAGGGACAGGGGGCATTAATACGCAGTATTTT
>13|.|.|TRBV9|TRBJ2-5
CASSVGPGKTQYF
TGTGCCAGCAGCGTAGGCCCAGGGAAGACCCAGTACTTC
>14|.|once|TRBV7-9|TRBJ2-3
CASSFYMTTDTQYF
TGTGCCAGCAGCTTTTACATGACCACAGATACGCAGTATTTT
>14|.|.|TRBV10-3|TRBJ1-1
CAISPSRGDTEAFF
TGTGCTATCAGCCCCTCCCGAGGGGACACTGAAGCTTTCTTT
>13|.|once|TRBV5-6|TRBJ2-5
CASRALGSETQYF
TGTGCCAGCAGGGCCCTAGGATCAGAGACCCAGTACTTC
>12|TRBD2|.|TRBV7-2|TRBJ2-5
CASSITSGGSYF
TGTGCCAGCAGCATAACCAGCGGGGGGTCATACTTC
>11|.|.|TRBV5-1|TRBJ1-1
CASSLSGEAFF
TGCGCCAGCAGCCTATCAGGGGAAGCTTTCTTT
>14|TRBD1|.|TRBV19|TRBJ2-7
CASSILGEMGTVYF
TGTGCCAGTAGTATACTTGGGGAAATGGGGACAGTTTACTTC
>14|TRBD1|.|TRBV2|TRBJ1-6
CASSPRQGASPLHF
TGTGCCAGCAGCCCCAGACAGGGTGCCTCACCCCTCCACTTT
>13|.|.|TRBV2|TRBJ2-3
CASTKEVADTQYF
TGTGCCAGCACTAAAGAAGTGGCAGATACGCAGTATTTT
>14|TRBD1|.|TRBV18|TRBJ1-1
CASSRGQGSTEAFF
TGTGCCAGCTCACGAGGACAGGGATCCACTGAAGCTTTCTTT
>18|TRBD1|.|TRBV27|TRBJ1-6
CASSLTGGASSYNSPLHF
TGTGCCAGCAGTCTGACAGGGGGCGCCTCCTCCTATAATTCACCCCTCCACTTT
>15|TRBD2|few|TRBV28|TRBJ2-7
CASSPRGGGTYEQYF
TGTGCCAGCAGTCCCCGGGGGGGCGGGACCTACGAGCAGTACTTC
>14|.|.|TRBV19|TRBJ2-2
CASSTTGSTGELFF
TGTGCCAGTAGTACCACAGGGTCCACCGGGGAGCTGTTTTTT
>13|TRBD1|.|TRBV10-3|TRBJ1-1
CAIATGDWTEAFF
TGTGCCATCGCGACAGGGGATTGGACTGAAGCTTTCTTT
>16|.|.|TRBV27|TRBJ2-3
CASSSLGRGKADTQYF
TGTGCCAGCAGTTCGCTCGGCAGGGGCAAGGCAGATACGCAGTATTTT